This is a list of T cell receptor beta chains from one sample in a study of shared clonotypes between healthy human individuals. Only in-frame clones appear in the TCRdb table, and some are missing; sequencing was by immunoSEQ multiplex PCR. Among roughly 1,000,000 clones listed, around 78% were seen once. Sequenced: memory CD4+ T cells from PBMCs. Receptors were obtained from a man between 18 and 29 years old in good health. Some clones in this sample may be carry-over from other donors' samples. Each CDR3 is given with its conserved first and last residue. Each record gives: CDR3 length, clone size, V gene, CDR3 protein. Only part of the rows carry a size: once, few, many, or a class if the clone is expanded.

>15|-|TRBV5-4
CASSLDLSRGNTQYF
>14|-|TRBV5-1
CASSLASFSDTQYF
>18|-|TRBV28
CASSLVSHAGQGLGTQYF
>14|-|TRBV7-2
CASSLGGHSYEQYF
>14|-|TRBV7-9
CASSLARDTGELFF
>15|few|TRBV19
CATRTGGASTGELFF
>14|-|TRBV5-1
CASSQLESTGELFF
>12|-|TRBV25-1
CASRSHTDTQYF
>15|-|TRBV11-2
CASSLGRGLSTEAFF
>19|-|TRBV1
CTSSQDPTSGSGAGETQYF
>12|-|TRBV29-1
CSVAESGDGYTF
>15|-|TRBV5-1
CASSFTGTNTGELFF
>15|-|TRBV11-3
CASSLDGREQETQYF
>16|-|TRBV7-2
CASSLVGIPLGNGYTF
>13|-|TRBV4-1
CASSQTGGYGYTF
>14|-|TRBV7-3
CASSLGLPGTEAFF
>16|-|TRBV18
CASSPLAGGFADTQYF
>15|once|TRBV2
CASKTRSSSTDTQYF
>15|-|TRBV28
CASSLSGGAGYGYTF
>14|-|TRBV7-2
CASSLDRGLYTIYF
>13|-|TRBV6-5
CASSSLAGGEQYF
>14|-|TRBV18
CASSSYSKYNEQFF
>13|-|TRBV2
CASSKGQDTEAFF
>16|-|TRBV7-6
CASSLLGGQGTDTQYF
>13|many|TRBV9
CASSVGTQETQYF
>13|few|TRBV25-1
CASSEKGQGKAFF
>13|once|TRBV10-3
CAISSTVNTEAFF
>15|-|TRBV7-6
CASSSTGLAGNEQFF
>15|-|TRBV2
CASSPRSTNTYEQYF
>14|few|TRBV7-9
CASSSGQANYGYTF
>16|once|TRBV23-1
CASSHQGTGVFQPQHF
>14|-|TRBV2
CASMRTGETDTQYF
>14|many|TRBV5-1
CASSAQGAVYGYTF
>13|-|TRBV28
CASSGLGFGGYTF
>16|-|TRBV7-3
CASSPMARAGADTQYF
>16|-|TRBV4-1
CASSPYPVQGHTEAFF
>14|-|TRBV18
CASSPPWAQETQYF
>14|-|TRBV10-2
CASRTSGAPYEQYF
>14|-|TRBV18
CASSPPSQSYEQYF
>13|-|TRBV11-1
CASSLVENSPLHF
>16|-|TRBV5-1
CASSPGLAGAGETQYF
>16|-|TRBV5-1
CASSSQGARGDTEAFF
>15|-|TRBV6-1
CASRPGGGGNQPQHF
>13|-|TRBV5-1
CASSLGGFNIQYF
>15|-|TRBV6-5
CASSYSTSGTSGQYF
>15|-|TRBV2
CASKTQGVDRNTIYF
>13|-|TRBV28
CASSLEQTYEQYF
>13|-|TRBV6-1
CASSELKFYEQYF
>17|-|TRBV5-4
CASRRTSGRGSYNEQFF
>14|-|TRBV6-5
CASSYLGGNQPQHF
>14|once|TRBV7-8
CASSLPGLETEAFF
>16|-|TRBV18
CASSSGQLPSTDTQYF
>15|-|TRBV7-3
CASSLMGGPPHEQYF